This TCR beta chain was identified during a study of T cell repertoires in cytomegalovirus infection. Study overall: CMV infection and matching HLA type were both indicated by public TCR beta signatures.

Findings of the study overall: There were HLA-C-restricted CMV-specific TCR beta clonotypes dominating the ex vivo response.

In its sample, this clonotype was seen a few times. What it binds is unknown. MiXCR was run by TCRdb on the reads, yielding one entry per CDR3 protein. The sample comprises about 340,000 distinct CDR3 sequences, almost 30% of which are singletons, and about 19% rests with the top ten. Germline V gene sequence: CDR1 SEHNR, CDR2 FQNEAQ (reference sequence). The CDR3 totals 12 residues. Trimming pared 6 bases from V and 8 bases from J, leaving 10 bases between. Sequences were derived from cultured PBMCs, sampled from culture after CMV antigen stimulation. This clonotype was obtained from a human donor in good health (CMV status not recorded). Some clones in this sample may be carry-over from other donors' samples. V and J are TRBV7-9 and TRBJ1-4, with D unclear. The CDR3 is CASRPDGEKLFF. The CDR3 DNA is TGTGCCAGCAGGCCTGACGGAGAAAAACTGTTTTTT. Variable domain in full (rest from reference TRBV7-9 and TRBJ1-4): DTGVSQNPRHKITKRGQNVTFRCDPISEHNRLYWYRQTLGQGPEFLTYFQNEAQLEKSRLLSDRFSAERPKGSFSTLEIQRTEQGDSAMYLCASRPDGEKLFFGSGTQLSVL.